These 25 T cell receptor beta chains came from one sample sequenced in a study of radiotherapy plus CTLA-4 blockade in lung cancer. Sequencing used immunoSEQ multiplex PCR; TCRdb keeps in-frame clones, though not all of them. This sample carries 60,000 to 70,000 clones, roughly 78% of them seen once, and the ten largest clones take 10%. Sequencing was performed on peripheral blood, taken from a patient treated with radiotherapy plus ipilimumab. The receptor set was obtained from a human donor with non-small cell lung cancer who had a complete response to radiotherapy plus ipilimumab.

The chain carries TRBV7-6 and TRBJ2-1; tentatively, D is TRBD2 (5 bases). Per the germline V gene, CDR1 is SGHVS and CDR2 is FNYEAQ. CDR3 length equals 16 residues. V lost 5 bases, J lost 0 bases, and 14 bases lay in between. CDR3 DNA sequence: TGTGCCAGCAGCCGGACCGACTACGGCTCCTACAATGAGCAGTTCTTC. It codes for CASSRTDYGSYNEQFF.

The chain joins TRBV4-3 to TRBJ1-2; D possibly corresponds to TRBD1 (5 bases). V lost 0 bases and J 8 bases, leaving 19 bases between the germline ends. From germline, CDR1 is LGHNA and CDR2 YSLEER. This CDR3 is built from 16 residues. In DNA form, the CDR3 reads TGCGCCAGCAGCCAAGATAAGGGGCAGGGCATTGGGGGCTACACCTTC. Translation: CASSQDKGQGIGGYTF.

This clone was seen a single time. V is TRBV18 and J is TRBJ2-3; 9 bases map to TRBD1. Trimming took 6 bases from V and 2 from J; bases not matched to a gene: 3. The CDR3 totals 14 residues. From germline, CDR1 is KGHSH and CDR2 LQKENI. This CDR3 is CASSGQGHTDTQYF. CDR3 DNA: TGTGCCAGCTCCGGACAGGGGCACACAGATACGCAGTATTTT.

This sequence joins TRBV4-1 and TRBJ1-5; the D gene is possibly TRBD1 (6 bases). Trimming stripped 1 base from V and 0 bases from J, with 10 bases between. The CDR3 is made up of 16 amino acids. Germline V gene lookup returns CDR1 MGHRA and CDR2 YSYEKL. The CDR3 region is CASSQGTAYSNQPQHF. The CDR3 DNA reads as TGCGCCAGCAGCCAAGGGACAGCATATAGCAATCAGCCCCAGCATTTT.

This clone occurred a few times. The chain uses TRBV27 and TRBJ2-2, with D unresolved. Trimming took 5 bases from V and 3 from J, leaving 7 bases between them. Germline assignment: CDR1 MNHEY and CDR2 SMNVEV (reference sequence). This CDR3 contains 13 residues. The CDR3 sequence is CASSATYTGELFF. The CDR3, as DNA: TGTGCCAGCAGTGCTACCTACACCGGGGAGCTGTTTTTT.

This rearrangement joins TRBV29-1 to TRBJ1-4; D ambiguous. CDR1 and CDR2 (germline): SQVTM, ANQGSEA. Trimming pared 1 base from V and 6 bases from J, leaving 21 bases between. CDR3 length: 17 amino acids. CDR3 amino acids: CSVEVGGRGGLYEKLFF. The CDR3 nucleotides read TGCAGCGTTGAAGTCGGCGGTCGGGGAGGACTCTATGAAAAACTGTTTTTT.

The gene calls are TRBV5-1 and TRBJ2-6; D is undetermined. Looked up from germline, CDR1 is SGHRS and CDR2 is YFSETQ. The CDR3 extends over 13 amino acids. Trimming removed 0 bases from V and 4 bases from J, with 2 bases in between. The CDR3 loop is CASSLEGANVLTF. The CDR3 nucleotides are TGCGCCAGCAGCTTGGAGGGGGCCAACGTCCTGACTTTC.

The rearrangement links TRBV5-4 to TRBJ2-3, with a possible D match to TRBD1 (6 bases). The CDR3 covers 14 residues. With 4 bases removed from V and 2 bases from J, the gap between germline ends came to 11 bases. Germline CDR1 SGHNT, CDR2 YYREEE (reference sequence). In DNA, the CDR3 is TGTGCCAGCAGCCGGGACATTTTCACAGATACGCAGTATTTT. As protein: CASSRDIFTDTQYF.

This clone was seen a few times. The V and J genes are TRBV10-3 and TRBJ1-1; D not certain. There are 12 residues in the CDR3. CDR1 is ENHRY and CDR2 is SYGVKD in the germline V gene. The V end was cut by 8 bases, the J end by 1 base, with 8 bases between. CDR3 nucleotides: TGTGCCATCGGACGTGAGAACACTGAAGCTTTCTTT. Protein product: CAIGRENTEAFF.

This clone was seen a few times. The chain employs TRBV15 and TRBJ1-1; possibly TRBD1 for D (5 bases). Per germline, CDR1 LNHNV and CDR2 YYDKDF (reference sequence). The CDR3 contains 16 residues. V lost 2 bases and J 2 bases, leaving 15 bases between the germline ends. The CDR3 here is CATSRTTGTGNTEAFF. CDR3 nucleotide sequence: TGTGCCACCAGCAGAACGACCGGGACGGGAAACACTGAAGCTTTCTTT.

The chain combines TRBV28 with TRBJ2-7; 9 nucleotides match TRBD1. The CDR3 contains 13 residues. The J segment lost 4 bases and the V segment lost 7 bases, leaving 5 bases of the junction unmatched. Germline assignment: CDR1 MDHEN and CDR2 SYDVKM. CDR3 DNA: TGTGCCAGCACACTAGGGACAGGGTACGAGCAGTACGTC. Its translation: CASTLGTGYEQYV.

As regards this clone: The sample holds other DNA sequences that translate to the same CDR3. This chain uses TRBV18 with TRBJ1-1, with unresolved D. This CDR3 spans 12 amino acids. Trimming shortened V by 0 bases and J by 6 bases, and 5 bases separated the two germline ends. The germline V gene has CDR1 KGHSH and CDR2 LQKENI. CDR3 nucleotide sequence: TGTGCCAGCTCACCACCCGGTGCTGAAGCTTTCTTT. As protein: CASSPPGAEAFF.

The table lists this clone with a count of one. DNA of the CDR3: TGCGCCAGCAGCTTGGTAGCGGGAGGGTACAATGAGCAGTTCTTC. This sequence encodes CASSLVAGGYNEQFF. The chain uses TRBV5-1 and TRBJ2-1, with 11 bases aligning to TRBD2. The CDR3 covers 15 residues. From germline, CDR1 is SGHRS and CDR2 YFSETQ. Trimming cost V 0 bases and J 4 bases; bases outside gene matches: 0.

The chain joins TRBV9 to TRBJ1-4; no clear D. This CDR3 has 15 residues. Deletions cut 0 bases from V and 5 bases from J, with 11 bases between. CDR1 is SGDLS and CDR2 is YYNGEE in the germline V gene. CDR3 amino acids: CASSVDGSRNEKLFF. The DNA for the CDR3 is TGTGCCAGCAGCGTAGATGGAAGTCGAAATGAAAAACTGTTTTTT.

CDR3 sequence (DNA): TGTGCCAGCAGTTTAGGATTCGGATCAGATACGCAGTATTTT. Residues: CASSLGFGSDTQYF. This chain connects TRBV27 to TRBJ2-3; D gene unclear. V gave up 2 bases and J gave up 4 bases, with 10 bases separating them. The CDR3 has 14 amino acids. Germline CDR1 is MNHEY and CDR2 is SMNVEV (reference sequence).

This clone has only one observation. The same CDR3 arises from other DNA sequences in this sample as well. The chain links TRBV30 to TRBJ1-5; D not resolved. This CDR3 region has 13 residues. The V end was cut by 0 bases, the J end by 5 bases, with 8 bases between. In germline, CDR1 is GTSNPN, CDR2 SVGIG (reference sequence). CDR3 DNA sequence: TGTGCCTGGAGTGTACGGGAAGATCAGCCCCAGCATTTT. It yields the protein CAWSVREDQPQHF. The full variable domain, completed using reference TRBV30 and TRBJ1-5, is SQTIHQWPATLVQPVGSPLSLECTVEGTSNPNLYWYRQAAGRGLQLLFYSVGIGQISSEVPQNLSASRPQDRQFILSSKKLLLSDSGFYLCAWSVREDQPQHFGDGTRLSIL.

The rearrangement uses TRBV6-5 and TRBJ1-2; perhaps TRBD1 as D (6 bases). CDR3 length: 13 amino acids. CDR1 is MNHEY, CDR2 SVGAGI, per germline. V lost 7 bases, J lost 8 bases, and 17 bases lay in between. CDR3 nucleotide sequence: TGTGCCAGCATGGGGACCAGGGGCTGGGGCTACACCTTC. This translates into CASMGTRGWGYTF.

The CDR3 nucleotides read TGTGCCAGCCTACTCACGGGGGGCGGGGGTCCATCTGGCTACACCTTC. Its translation: CASLLTGGGGPSGYTF. This sequence joins TRBV6-6 and TRBJ1-2, with a weak D call TRBD1 (6 bases). The CDR3 is made up of 16 amino acids. CDR1 and CDR2 (germline): MNHNY, SVGAGI (reference sequence). With 8 bases removed from V and 7 bases from J, the gap between germline ends came to 26 bases.

The chain has TRBV6-5 and TRBJ1-1; TRBD1 matches at 7 bases. Germline CDR1 and CDR2: MNHEY and SVGAGI. V lost 5 bases, J lost 3 bases, and 6 bases stayed unmatched. The CDR3 sequence is 14 residues long. This CDR3 is CASSPLGQDTEAFF. The CDR3 DNA follows: TGTGCCAGCAGTCCCCTTGGACAGGACACTGAAGCTTTCTTT.

J is TRBJ1-3 and V is TRBV19; D is ambiguous. CDR1 LNHDA and CDR2 SQIVND come from the germline V gene (reference sequence). This CDR3 contains 16 residues. The germline V and J ends were trimmed by 4 bases and 0 bases, with 13 bases remaining between them. In DNA form, the CDR3 reads TGTGCCAGTAGTAGGGGATCAATCTCCTCTGGAAACACCATATATTTT. Its translation is CASSRGSISSGNTIYF.

This chain connects TRBV19 to TRBJ2-5; no clear D gene. Trimming pared 3 bases from V and 3 bases from J, leaving 8 bases between. CDR1 and CDR2 from the germline V gene are LNHDA and SQIVND (reference sequence). The CDR3 covers 13 residues. The CDR3 spells CASSMRNEETQYF. CDR3 bases: TGTGCCAGTAGTATGAGGAACGAAGAGACCCAGTACTTC.

The chain has TRBV10-3 and TRBJ2-7; the D gene is possibly TRBD1 (6 bases). Looked up from germline, CDR1 is ENHRY and CDR2 is SYGVKD. The CDR3 totals 14 residues. Trimming removed 3 bases at V and 4 bases at J, with 13 bases between. The CDR3 DNA reads TGTGCCATCAGTGATGGGGGCCTCTCATACGAGCAGTACTTC. Translating gives CAISDGGLSYEQYF.

This sequence joins TRBV11-3 and TRBJ2-5, with D tentatively TRBD1 (5 bases). The CDR3 runs to 16 residues. Germline CDR1 SGHNT, CDR2 YENEEA. Between the trimmed V and J ends, which lost 2 bases and 0 bases, there was a span of 13 bases. This chain's CDR3 is CASSLRGGSYQETQYF. CDR3 DNA sequence: TGTGCCAGCAGCTTAAGGGGTGGGTCGTACCAAGAGACCCAGTACTTC.

The rearrangement links TRBV30 to TRBJ1-2, with 11 bases identical to TRBD1. Per germline, CDR1 GTSNPN and CDR2 SVGIG (reference sequence). After removal of 1 base from V and 5 bases from J, the junction contained 6 bases not matched to a gene. This CDR3 region has 15 residues. CDR3 sequence: CAWSAGTGGGYGYTF. The CDR3, as DNA: TGTGCCTGGAGTGCCGGGACAGGGGGGGGGTATGGCTACACCTTC.

This chain joins TRBV7-2 and TRBJ2-7, with D maybe TRBD2 (6 bases). The CDR3 is 17 residues long. Trimming left V 5 bases short and J 4 bases short, with 24 bases between. Germline V gene data show CDR1 as SGHTA and CDR2 as FQGNSA. CDR3 nucleotide sequence: TGTGCCAGCAGCCCCGCGGGCGGGGCTCCCCTAAGATACGAGCAGTACGTC. This translates into CASSPAGGAPLRYEQYV.